A selection of T cell receptor beta chains follows, all from one sample in a study of cytomegalovirus exposure and HLA in healthy donors. Using immunoSEQ multiplex PCR, the repertoire was profiled, and TCRdb retains in-frame clones only, with some absent. The table lists 100,000 to 150,000 clones, roughly 80% of them singletons. Sequenced sample: PBMCs. These receptors came from a girl between 2 and 10 years old in good health and CMV-seronegative. CDR3s include the opening cysteine and the closing phenylalanine or tryptophan. D genes are given only for firm matches. Not every row has a clone size; where given, it reads once, few, many or a size class.

V,D,J,size,DNA,CDR3
TRBV7-9,-,TRBJ2-7,-,TGTGCCAGCAGCTCCAGCGGGTTAGGTGTCGAGCAGTACTTC,CASSSSGLGVEQYF
TRBV7-2,-,TRBJ2-2,-,TGTGCCAGCAGCTTGAGGGTTGGAGGTGGTAGTACCGGGGAGCTGTTTTTT,CASSLRVGGGSTGELFF
TRBV28,-,TRBJ2-7,-,TGTGCCACCAGTCCGCGGGGCGTTAGCTCCTACGAGCAGTACTTC,CATSPRGVSSYEQYF
TRBV14,TRBD2,TRBJ2-7,-,TGTGCCAGCAGCCAAGCTCTAGCGGGGCGCTACGAGCAGTACTTC,CASSQALAGRYEQYF
TRBV6-1,-,TRBJ1-2,-,TGTGCCAGCAGTCCCAGGGTCGGGTATGGCTACACCTTC,CASSPRVGYGYTF
TRBV25-1,-,TRBJ2-3,-,TGTGCCAGCAGTGCCAACAGGGGAGGTGGGCGGGATACGCAGTATTTT,CASSANRGGGRDTQYF
TRBV6-1,-,TRBJ1-1,once,TGTGCCAGCAGTGAAGTCCAGATGAACACTGAAGCTTTCTTT,CASSEVQMNTEAFF
TRBV4-3,-,TRBJ1-4,few,TGCGCCAGCAGCCAAGATTATCCCAGGGGCTTAGAAAAACTGTTTTTT,CASSQDYPRGLEKLFF
TRBV4-3,TRBD1,TRBJ1-2,once,TGCGCCAGCAGCCAATACAGGGGAGATCATGGCTACACCTTC,CASSQYRGDHGYTF
TRBV6-1,-,TRBJ2-3,-,TGTGCCAGCAGTGAAGCGCTCGGGAGCACAGATACGCAGTATTTT,CASSEALGSTDTQYF
TRBV4-3,TRBD1,TRBJ2-5,-,TGCGCCAGCAGCCAAGTCGGGACAGGGTTCCCTCAAGAGACCCAGTACTTC,CASSQVGTGFPQETQYF
TRBV27,-,TRBJ2-1,few,TGTGCCAGCAGTGCAGGACTCCCCTCCTACAATGAGCAGTTCTTC,CASSAGLPSYNEQFF
TRBV4-1,-,TRBJ1-2,-,TGCGCCAGCAGCCAAGATGGTTCAGTCTATGGCTACACCTTC,CASSQDGSVYGYTF
TRBV6-1,TRBD1,TRBJ2-7,-,TGTGCCGGAGAACAGGGGGGTGGCGAGCAGTACTTC,CAGEQGGGEQYF
TRBV30,-,TRBJ2-5,-,TGTGCCTGGAGTTGGTCCTCTTTCGCTGGGGAGCAGTACTTC,CAWSWSSFAGEQYF